These T cell receptor beta chains were read from a single sample in a study of blood T cells in healthy people across ages. TCRdb re-analysed the 5' RACE reads in MiXCR, keeping a single row per CDR3 protein. The sample yields some 800,000 distinct CDR3 sequences, 40% to 50% seen once. Sequencing was done on a sample of blood. The receptors shown here come from a man aged 60 to 75 in good health. The CDR3 runs from the conserved cysteine through the conserved F or W. Each record gives: CDR3 DNA, CDR3 protein, clone size, V gene, J gene, D gene. The D gene is left open where the match is weak. Only part of the rows carry a size: once, few, many, or a class if the clone is expanded.

CDR3nt: TGTGCCGGCAGCTTATGGGGACAGGGGTCCTACGAGCAGTACTTC
CDR3aa: CAGSLWGQGSYEQYF
abundance: .
v_gene: TRBV7-2
j_gene: TRBJ2-7
d_gene: TRBD1

CDR3nt: TGTGCCAGCAGCCCCGGGACTAGCGTCTCCTACGAGCAGTACTTC
CDR3aa: CASSPGTSVSYEQYF
abundance: many
v_gene: TRBV12-3/TRBV12-4
j_gene: TRBJ2-7
d_gene: TRBD2

CDR3nt: TGTGCCAGCAGTTCCGCTGGGTTCGCGGGGGGAGACCAAGAGACCCAGTACTTC
CDR3aa: CASSSAGFAGGDQETQYF
abundance: few
v_gene: TRBV6-5
j_gene: TRBJ2-5
d_gene: TRBD2

CDR3nt: TGTGCCAGCAGTGAAGCGCGGGCAGGGACCTACGAGCAGTACTTC
CDR3aa: CASSEARAGTYEQYF
abundance: .
v_gene: TRBV2
j_gene: TRBJ2-7
d_gene: .

CDR3nt: TGTGCCAGCAGCCTAATAGCGGGGGGGGACTACGAGCAGTACTTC
CDR3aa: CASSLIAGGDYEQYF
abundance: few
v_gene: TRBV7-2
j_gene: TRBJ2-7
d_gene: TRBD2

CDR3nt: TGCAGTGCTCCCCCGGGACTAGCGGGGGGGAGCTCCTACAATGAGCAGTTCTTC
CDR3aa: CSAPPGLAGGSSYNEQFF
abundance: .
v_gene: TRBV20-1
j_gene: TRBJ2-1
d_gene: TRBD2

CDR3nt: TGCAGCGTTGTGACGGACAGGGTGAACTATGGCTACACCTTC
CDR3aa: CSVVTDRVNYGYTF
abundance: .
v_gene: TRBV29-1
j_gene: TRBJ1-2
d_gene: TRBD1

CDR3nt: TGTGCCAGCAGCCCCCATAGCGGGGGGTCTACAGATACGCAGTATTTT
CDR3aa: CASSPHSGGSTDTQYF
abundance: few
v_gene: TRBV11-2
j_gene: TRBJ2-3
d_gene: TRBD2

CDR3nt: TGCGCCAGCAGCGTATCTAGCGGGGGGGCCATCTACAATGAGCAGTACTTC
CDR3aa: CASSVSSGGAIYNEQYF
abundance: few
v_gene: TRBV5-1
j_gene: TRBJ2-7
d_gene: TRBD2

CDR3nt: TGTGCCAGCAGCTCTGGGGGTTATACGCAGTATTTT
CDR3aa: CASSSGGYTQYF
abundance: few
v_gene: TRBV7-2
j_gene: TRBJ2-3
d_gene: .

CDR3nt: TGCGCCAGCAGCCAAAATGGACTCGGGAGGAATTCCCTTTACGAGCAGTACTTC
CDR3aa: CASSQNGLGRNSLYEQYF
abundance: .
v_gene: TRBV4-3
j_gene: TRBJ2-7
d_gene: TRBD2

CDR3nt: TGTGCCAGCAGTACCCGAGGACAGGGGGCCTTCCTGGGCACTGAAGCTTTCTTT
CDR3aa: CASSTRGQGAFLGTEAFF
abundance: .
v_gene: TRBV6-5
j_gene: TRBJ1-1
d_gene: TRBD1

CDR3nt: TGTGCCAGCAGCCTAGGGACAGGGCAAGAGCAGTACTTC
CDR3aa: CASSLGTGQEQYF
abundance: few
v_gene: TRBV7-9
j_gene: TRBJ2-7
d_gene: TRBD1

CDR3nt: TGCGCCAGCAGCGAGCATAGAGGACAGGGCTACGAGCAGTACTTC
CDR3aa: CASSEHRGQGYEQYF
abundance: few
v_gene: TRBV5-1
j_gene: TRBJ2-7
d_gene: TRBD1

CDR3nt: TGTGCCAGCATCCCCGGGAGGGCTGGTCAGCCCCAGCATTTT
CDR3aa: CASIPGRAGQPQHF
abundance: once
v_gene: TRBV7-2
j_gene: TRBJ1-5
d_gene: .

CDR3nt: TGCGCCAGCAGCTTGTCCCGGGCCTTAAGGAATGAGCAGTACTTC
CDR3aa: CASSLSRALRNEQYF
abundance: few
v_gene: TRBV5-1
j_gene: TRBJ2-7
d_gene: .

CDR3nt: TGCAGTGCTAGAGATTCGGGACTAGCGGGGGGGAGGGATGCGCAGTATTTT
CDR3aa: CSARDSGLAGGRDAQYF
abundance: .
v_gene: TRBV20-1
j_gene: TRBJ2-3
d_gene: TRBD2

CDR3nt: TGTGCCAGCAGCTTATCAGGGGGCCCCAACTATGGCTACACCTTC
CDR3aa: CASSLSGGPNYGYTF
abundance: .
v_gene: TRBV7-9
j_gene: TRBJ1-2
d_gene: TRBD1

CDR3nt: TGTGCCACCGGTGGGGGATCTTCCTACGAGCAGTACTTC
CDR3aa: CATGGGSSYEQYF
abundance: few
v_gene: TRBV6-5
j_gene: TRBJ2-7
d_gene: .

CDR3nt: TGTGCCAGCACGCGTGGGATTAATGCACCCCTCCACTTT
CDR3aa: CASTRGINAPLHF
abundance: .
v_gene: TRBV6-5
j_gene: TRBJ1-6
d_gene: .

CDR3nt: TGTGCCAGCAGTGGTGCAGGATTAGACATTCAGTACTTC
CDR3aa: CASSGAGLDIQYF
abundance: few
v_gene: TRBV28
j_gene: TRBJ2-4
d_gene: .

CDR3nt: TGTGCCAGCAAGCAGGTCCTAAATTCACCCCTCCACTTT
CDR3aa: CASKQVLNSPLHF
abundance: .
v_gene: TRBV6-5
j_gene: TRBJ1-6
d_gene: .

CDR3nt: TGCGCCAGCAGCTTGGCTAGCGGGGCCAACTACAATGAGCAGTTCTTC
CDR3aa: CASSLASGANYNEQFF
abundance: .
v_gene: TRBV5-1
j_gene: TRBJ2-1
d_gene: TRBD2

CDR3nt: TGCAGCGTTGAAACGGGTAGCGGGGGGGAGACCCAGTACTTC
CDR3aa: CSVETGSGGETQYF
abundance: few
v_gene: TRBV29-1
j_gene: TRBJ2-5
d_gene: TRBD2

CDR3nt: TGTGCCAGCAGTTTAGTCCTAACTAACTATGGCTACACCTTC
CDR3aa: CASSLVLTNYGYTF
abundance: .
v_gene: TRBV12-3/TRBV12-4
j_gene: TRBJ1-2
d_gene: .

CDR3nt: TGTGCCAGCAGCTGGGCGACAGGGGGCTCTTACAATGAGCAGTTCTTC
CDR3aa: CASSWATGGSYNEQFF
abundance: .
v_gene: TRBV7-2
j_gene: TRBJ2-1
d_gene: TRBD1

CDR3nt: TGTGCCAGCACCAATCTGGGGGGTAAGGGCTACGAGCAGTACTTC
CDR3aa: CASTNLGGKGYEQYF
abundance: .
v_gene: TRBV6-6
j_gene: TRBJ2-7
d_gene: .

CDR3nt: TGCAGTGGGGGGCAGGGGAAGGATTATTCTCGCTACACCTTC
CDR3aa: CSGGQGKDYSRYTF
abundance: .
v_gene: TRBV20-1
j_gene: TRBJ1-2
d_gene: .

CDR3nt: TGTGCCAGCAGCCCAGACAGTCTCACAGATACGCAGTATTTT
CDR3aa: CASSPDSLTDTQYF
abundance: .
v_gene: TRBV7-6
j_gene: TRBJ2-3
d_gene: .

CDR3nt: TGTGCCAGCAGCGTAGCTACGAGGGCCACACAAGAGACCCAGTACTTC
CDR3aa: CASSVATRATQETQYF
abundance: .
v_gene: TRBV9
j_gene: TRBJ2-5
d_gene: .

CDR3nt: TGCGCCAGCAGCCAGAACACAGATAGCAATCAGCCCCAGCATTTT
CDR3aa: CASSQNTDSNQPQHF
abundance: .
v_gene: TRBV4-3
j_gene: TRBJ1-5
d_gene: .

CDR3nt: TGTGCCAGCCACCAAGGATACACCGGGGAGCTGTTTTTT
CDR3aa: CASHQGYTGELFF
abundance: .
v_gene: TRBV18
j_gene: TRBJ2-2
d_gene: .

CDR3nt: TGTGCCAGCAGCCAAGGGGGGCCAGGGGGCCGTTACTCCTACGAGCAGTACTTC
CDR3aa: CASSQGGPGGRYSYEQYF
abundance: .
v_gene: TRBV3-1
j_gene: TRBJ2-7
d_gene: TRBD1

CDR3nt: TGTGCCAGCAGACCGGGGGTCGTTGAGACCCAGTACTTC
CDR3aa: CASRPGVVETQYF
abundance: .
v_gene: TRBV12-3/TRBV12-4
j_gene: TRBJ2-5
d_gene: .

CDR3nt: TGTGCCAGCTCGAACGGAGCAACTAATGAAAAACTGTTTTTT
CDR3aa: CASSNGATNEKLFF
abundance: .
v_gene: TRBV18
j_gene: TRBJ1-4
d_gene: .

CDR3nt: TGCAGTGCTAGGAACAGGGAGCTTGGCTACACCTTC
CDR3aa: CSARNRELGYTF
abundance: .
v_gene: TRBV20-1
j_gene: TRBJ1-2
d_gene: .

CDR3nt: TGTGCCAGCAGCCAACAAGGACGAGGCGTGGGTCGAAATCAGCCCCAGCATTTT
CDR3aa: CASSQQGRGVGRNQPQHF
abundance: few
v_gene: TRBV14
j_gene: TRBJ1-5
d_gene: .

CDR3nt: TGTGCCAGCAGCTTTCCGGGGCGGATGTCGACCCAGTACTTC
CDR3aa: CASSFPGRMSTQYF
abundance: .
v_gene: TRBV11-3
j_gene: TRBJ2-5
d_gene: .

CDR3nt: TGTGCCAGCAGTTTCCGGGACAGGGGTTTCGAGCAGTACTTC
CDR3aa: CASSFRDRGFEQYF
abundance: .
v_gene: TRBV12-3/TRBV12-4
j_gene: TRBJ2-7
d_gene: TRBD1

CDR3nt: TGTGCCAGCAGCTTTAACAGCGGGGAGACCCAGTACTTC
CDR3aa: CASSFNSGETQYF
abundance: .
v_gene: TRBV5-6
j_gene: TRBJ2-5
d_gene: .